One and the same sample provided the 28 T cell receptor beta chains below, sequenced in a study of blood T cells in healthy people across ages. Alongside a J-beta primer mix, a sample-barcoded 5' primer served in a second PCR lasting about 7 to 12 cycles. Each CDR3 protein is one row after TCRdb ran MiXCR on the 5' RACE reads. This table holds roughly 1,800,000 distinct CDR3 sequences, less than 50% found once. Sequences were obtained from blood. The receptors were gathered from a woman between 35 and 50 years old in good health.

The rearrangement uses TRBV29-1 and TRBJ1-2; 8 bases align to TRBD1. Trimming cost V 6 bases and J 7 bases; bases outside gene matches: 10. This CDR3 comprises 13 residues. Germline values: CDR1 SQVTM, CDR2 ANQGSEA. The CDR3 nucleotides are TGCAGCGTCGAATTGGCAGGGGGCACTGGCTACACCTTC. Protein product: CSVELAGGTGYTF.

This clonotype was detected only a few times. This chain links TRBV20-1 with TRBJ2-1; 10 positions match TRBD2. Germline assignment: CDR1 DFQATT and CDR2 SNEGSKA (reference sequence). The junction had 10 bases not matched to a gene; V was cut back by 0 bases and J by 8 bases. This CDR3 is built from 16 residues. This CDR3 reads CSARDQERGGLYEQFF. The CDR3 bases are TGCAGTGCTAGAGATCAGGAGCGGGGGGGCCTCTATGAGCAGTTCTTC.

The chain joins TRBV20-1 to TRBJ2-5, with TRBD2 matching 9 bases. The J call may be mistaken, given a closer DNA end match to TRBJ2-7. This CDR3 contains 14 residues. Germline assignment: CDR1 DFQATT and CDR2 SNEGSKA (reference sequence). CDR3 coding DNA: TGCAGTGGAGGCGGTGGCGGGGGGGCCTACGAGCAGTACTTC. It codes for CSGGGGGGAYEQYF.

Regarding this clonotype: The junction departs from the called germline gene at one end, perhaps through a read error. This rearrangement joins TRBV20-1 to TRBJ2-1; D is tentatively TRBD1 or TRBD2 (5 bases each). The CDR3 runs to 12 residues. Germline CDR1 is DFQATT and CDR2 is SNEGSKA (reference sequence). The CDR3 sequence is CSAEGTRNGQFF. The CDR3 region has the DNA TGCAGTGCTGAGGGGACCCGGAATGGGCAGTTCTTC.

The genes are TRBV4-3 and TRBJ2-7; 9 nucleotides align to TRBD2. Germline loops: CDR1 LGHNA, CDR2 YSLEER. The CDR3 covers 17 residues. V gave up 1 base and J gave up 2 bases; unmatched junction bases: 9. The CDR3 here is CASSQVVAGASTYEQYF. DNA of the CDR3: TGCGCCAGCAGCCAAGTGGTAGCGGGGGCTTCGACCTACGAGCAGTACTTC.

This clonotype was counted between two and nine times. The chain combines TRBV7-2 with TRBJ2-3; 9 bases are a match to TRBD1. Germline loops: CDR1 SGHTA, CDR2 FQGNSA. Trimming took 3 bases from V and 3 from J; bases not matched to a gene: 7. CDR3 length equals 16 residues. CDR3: CASSLAPTGGTDTQYF. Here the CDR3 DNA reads TGTGCCAGCAGCTTGGCCCCGACAGGGGGTACAGATACGCAGTATTTT.

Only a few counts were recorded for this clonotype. The CDR3 reads CASSFRQHFEQYF. The CDR3 DNA is TGTGCCAGCAGCTTCCGGCAGCATTTCGAGCAGTACTTC. J is TRBJ2-7 and V is TRBV11-2; no reliable D call. The CDR3 is made up of 13 amino acids. Trimming pared 3 bases from V and 6 bases from J, leaving 12 bases between. CDR1 SGHAT and CDR2 FQNNGV come from the germline V gene. The full variable domain, completed using reference TRBV11-2 and TRBJ2-7, is EAGVAQSPRYKIIEKRQSVAFWCNPISGHATLYWYQQILGQGPKLLIQFQNNGVVDDSQLPKDRFSAERLKGVDSTLKIQPAKLEDSAVYLCASSFRQHFEQYFGPGTRLTVT.

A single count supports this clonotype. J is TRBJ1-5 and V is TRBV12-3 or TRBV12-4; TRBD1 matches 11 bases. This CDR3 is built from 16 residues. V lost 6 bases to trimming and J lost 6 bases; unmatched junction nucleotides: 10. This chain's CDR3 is CASSSLGQGAGQPQHF. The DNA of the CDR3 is TGTGCCAGCAGCTCTTTAGGACAGGGGGCAGGTCAGCCCCAGCATTTT.

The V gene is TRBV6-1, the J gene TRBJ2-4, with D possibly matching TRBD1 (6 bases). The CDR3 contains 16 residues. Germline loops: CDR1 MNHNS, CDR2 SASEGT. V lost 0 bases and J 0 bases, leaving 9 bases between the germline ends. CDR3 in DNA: TGTGCCAGCAGTGAAGCGTCACAGGGAGCCAAAAACATTCAGTACTTC. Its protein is CASSEASQGAKNIQYF.

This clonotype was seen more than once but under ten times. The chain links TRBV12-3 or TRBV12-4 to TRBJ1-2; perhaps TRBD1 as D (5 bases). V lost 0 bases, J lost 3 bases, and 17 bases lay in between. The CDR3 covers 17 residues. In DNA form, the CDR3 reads TGTGCCAGCAGTTTAGCGCTAATGGGGCAGGCCTACTATGGCTACACCTTC. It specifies CASSLALMGQAYYGYTF.

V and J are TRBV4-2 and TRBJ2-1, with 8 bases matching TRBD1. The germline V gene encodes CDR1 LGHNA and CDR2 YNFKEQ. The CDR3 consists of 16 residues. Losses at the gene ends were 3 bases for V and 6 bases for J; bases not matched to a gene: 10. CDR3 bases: TGTGCCAGCAGCCAGCCGCCCGGGACAGGTTCCAATGAGCAGTTCTTC. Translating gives CASSQPPGTGSNEQFF.

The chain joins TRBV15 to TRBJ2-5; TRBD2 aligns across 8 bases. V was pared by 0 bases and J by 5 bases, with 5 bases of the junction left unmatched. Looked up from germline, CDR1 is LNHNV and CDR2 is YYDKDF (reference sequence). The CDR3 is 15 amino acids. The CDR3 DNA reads TGTGCCACCAGCAGAGATTTTGGGACTAGTGAGACCCAGTACTTC. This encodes CATSRDFGTSETQYF.

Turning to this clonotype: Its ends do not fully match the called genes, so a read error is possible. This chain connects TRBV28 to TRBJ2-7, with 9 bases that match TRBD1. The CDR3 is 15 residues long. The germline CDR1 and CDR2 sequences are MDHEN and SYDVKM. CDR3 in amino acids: CASSLWTGDSYEQYF. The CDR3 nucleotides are TGTGCCAGCAGTCTATGGACAGGGGACTCCTACGAGCAGTACTTC.

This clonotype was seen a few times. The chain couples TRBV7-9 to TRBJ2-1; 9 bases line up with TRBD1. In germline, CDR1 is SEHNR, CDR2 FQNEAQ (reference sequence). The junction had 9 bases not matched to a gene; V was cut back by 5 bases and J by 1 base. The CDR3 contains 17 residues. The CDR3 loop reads CASSPHVGTGSYNEQFF. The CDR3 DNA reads TGTGCCAGCAGCCCCCATGTGGGGACAGGGTCCTACAATGAGCAGTTCTTC.

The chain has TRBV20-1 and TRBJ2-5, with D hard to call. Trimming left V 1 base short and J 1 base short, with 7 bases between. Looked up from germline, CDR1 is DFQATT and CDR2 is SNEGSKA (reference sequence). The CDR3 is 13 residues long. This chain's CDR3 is CSARAQAQETQYF. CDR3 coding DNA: TGCAGTGCTAGAGCGCAGGCCCAAGAGACCCAGTACTTC.

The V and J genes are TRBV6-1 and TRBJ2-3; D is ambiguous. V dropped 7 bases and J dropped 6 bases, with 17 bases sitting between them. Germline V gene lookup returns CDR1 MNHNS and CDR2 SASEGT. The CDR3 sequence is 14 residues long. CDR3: CASTWTSSPDTQYF. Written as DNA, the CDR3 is TGTGCCAGCACCTGGACCTCATCGCCGGATACGCAGTATTTT.

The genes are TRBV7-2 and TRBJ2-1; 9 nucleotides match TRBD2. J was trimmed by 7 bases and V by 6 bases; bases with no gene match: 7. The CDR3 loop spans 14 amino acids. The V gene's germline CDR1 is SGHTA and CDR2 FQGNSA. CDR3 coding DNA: TGTGCCAGCAGTGCGGGGGGGTTAAGGAATGAGCAGTTCTTC. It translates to CASSAGGLRNEQFF.

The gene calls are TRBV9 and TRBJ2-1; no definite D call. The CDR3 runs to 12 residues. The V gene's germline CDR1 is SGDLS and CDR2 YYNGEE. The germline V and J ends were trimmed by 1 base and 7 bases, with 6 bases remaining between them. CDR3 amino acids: CASSVSRNEQFF. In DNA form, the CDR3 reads TGTGCCAGCAGCGTAAGTAGAAATGAGCAGTTCTTC.

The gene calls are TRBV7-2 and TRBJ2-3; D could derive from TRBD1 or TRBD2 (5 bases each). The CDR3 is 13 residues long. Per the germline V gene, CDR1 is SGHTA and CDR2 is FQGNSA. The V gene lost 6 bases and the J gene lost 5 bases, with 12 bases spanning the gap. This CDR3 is CASRPGALDTQYF. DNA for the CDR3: TGTGCCAGCAGACCCGGGGCCCTAGATACGCAGTATTTT.

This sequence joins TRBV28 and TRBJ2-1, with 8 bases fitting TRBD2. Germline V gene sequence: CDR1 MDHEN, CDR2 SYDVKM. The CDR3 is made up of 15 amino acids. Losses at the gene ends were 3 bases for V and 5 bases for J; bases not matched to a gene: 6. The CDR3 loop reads CASSFGGGLNNEQFF. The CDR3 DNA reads TGTGCCAGCAGTTTTGGCGGGGGGCTTAACAATGAGCAGTTCTTC.

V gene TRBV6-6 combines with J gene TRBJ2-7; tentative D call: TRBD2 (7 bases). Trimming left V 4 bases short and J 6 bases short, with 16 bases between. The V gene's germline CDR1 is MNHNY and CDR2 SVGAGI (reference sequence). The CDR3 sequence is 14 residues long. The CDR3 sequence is CASSLKGGLSEQYF. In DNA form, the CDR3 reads TGTGCCAGCAGTTTGAAGGGGGGGCTTTCCGAGCAGTACTTC.

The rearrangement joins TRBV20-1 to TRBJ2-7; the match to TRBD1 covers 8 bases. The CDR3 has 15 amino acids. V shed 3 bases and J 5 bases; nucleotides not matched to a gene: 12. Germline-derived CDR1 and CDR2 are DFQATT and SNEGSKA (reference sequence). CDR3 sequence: CSARHRGQGFNEQYF. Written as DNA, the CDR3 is TGCAGTGCTAGGCACCGAGGACAGGGTTTCAACGAGCAGTACTTC.

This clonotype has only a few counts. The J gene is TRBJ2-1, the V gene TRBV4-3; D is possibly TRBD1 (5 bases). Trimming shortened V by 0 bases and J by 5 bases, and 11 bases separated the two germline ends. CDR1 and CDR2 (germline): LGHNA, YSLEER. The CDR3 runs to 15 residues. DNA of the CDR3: TGCGCCAGCAGCCAAGAGGCTAGGGGCCACAATGAGCAGTTCTTC. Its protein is CASSQEARGHNEQFF.

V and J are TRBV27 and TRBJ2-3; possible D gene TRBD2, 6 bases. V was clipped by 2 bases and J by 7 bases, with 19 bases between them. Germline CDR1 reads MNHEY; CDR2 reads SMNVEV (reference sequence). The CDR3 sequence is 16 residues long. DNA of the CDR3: TGTGCCAGCAGTTTAAAGGGTTTTAGCGGTCATAATACGCAGTATTTT. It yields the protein CASSLKGFSGHNTQYF.

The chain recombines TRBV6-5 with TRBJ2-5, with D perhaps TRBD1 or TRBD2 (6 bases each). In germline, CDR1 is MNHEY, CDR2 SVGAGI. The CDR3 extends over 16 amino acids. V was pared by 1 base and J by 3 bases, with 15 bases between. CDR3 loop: CASSYLAGGGKETQYF. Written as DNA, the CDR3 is TGTGCCAGCAGTTACTTGGCAGGAGGGGGAAAAGAGACCCAGTACTTC.

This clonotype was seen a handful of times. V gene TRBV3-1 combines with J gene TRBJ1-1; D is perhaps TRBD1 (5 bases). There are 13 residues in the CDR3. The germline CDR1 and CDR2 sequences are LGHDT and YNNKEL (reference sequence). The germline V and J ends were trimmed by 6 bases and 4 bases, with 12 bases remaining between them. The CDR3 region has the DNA TGTGCCAGCAGTCAGAGCGGGGGCACTGAAGCTTTCTTT. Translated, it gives CASSQSGGTEAFF.

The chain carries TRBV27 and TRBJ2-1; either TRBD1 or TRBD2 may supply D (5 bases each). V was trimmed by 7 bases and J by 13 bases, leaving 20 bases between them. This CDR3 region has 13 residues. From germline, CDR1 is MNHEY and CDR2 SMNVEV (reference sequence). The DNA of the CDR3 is TGTGCCAGCACCGAAACCGGGACCCAGACCCAGTTCTTC. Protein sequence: CASTETGTQTQFF.

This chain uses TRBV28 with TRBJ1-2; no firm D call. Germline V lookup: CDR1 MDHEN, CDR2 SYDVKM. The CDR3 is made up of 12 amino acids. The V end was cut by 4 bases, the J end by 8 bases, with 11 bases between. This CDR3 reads CASSYAYGGYTF. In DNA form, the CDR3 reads TGTGCCAGCAGTTATGCCTACGGAGGCTACACCTTC.